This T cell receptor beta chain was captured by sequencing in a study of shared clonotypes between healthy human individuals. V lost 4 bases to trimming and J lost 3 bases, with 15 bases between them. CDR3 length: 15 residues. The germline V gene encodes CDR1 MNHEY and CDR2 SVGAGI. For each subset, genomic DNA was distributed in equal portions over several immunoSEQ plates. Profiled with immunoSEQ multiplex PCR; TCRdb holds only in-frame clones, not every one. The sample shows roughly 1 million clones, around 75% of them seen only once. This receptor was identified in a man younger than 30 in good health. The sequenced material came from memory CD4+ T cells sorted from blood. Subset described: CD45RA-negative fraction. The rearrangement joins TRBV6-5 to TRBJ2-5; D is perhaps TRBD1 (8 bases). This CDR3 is CASSSLQGGKETQYF. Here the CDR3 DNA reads TGTGCCAGCAGTTCCCTACAGGGGGGGAAAGAGACCCAGTACTTC.